This T cell receptor (beta chain) was obtained from a study of blood T cell repertoires in COVID-19. Looking at the study overall: Italy, Spain and the United States were the sources of the convalescent and acute COVID-19 samples.

The table came from immunoSEQ multiplex PCR; TCRdb's copy has only in-frame clones and leaves some out. Of under 250,000 clones listed, 75% to 90% were seen once; the top ten hold approximately 3.4%. Per the germline V gene, CDR1 is SQVTM and CDR2 is ANQGSEA. The CDR3 loop spans 13 amino acids. The J segment lost 5 bases and the V segment lost 6 bases, leaving 5 bases of the junction unmatched. Participant ages covered roughly 18 to 89 years across about 25 US areas. The material sequenced was PBMCs or T cells enriched from blood (not recorded which). The chain uses TRBV29-1 and TRBJ1-1, with 11 bases fitting TRBD1. The origin of this receptor is a woman between 18 and 30 years old in a cohort exposed to, infected with or recovered from COVID-19 (not recorded which). The CDR3 here is CSVDGQGATEAFF. The CDR3 nucleotides are TGCAGCGTGGATGGACAGGGGGCTACTGAAGCTTTCTTT.